The source of this T cell receptor beta chain is a study of cytomegalovirus exposure and HLA in healthy donors. Findings and caveats of the study: In a later analysis, at a false discovery rate of 0.05, 15,000 to 20,000 TCR beta sequences were associated with HLA alleles.

The primer mix had 60 Vbeta and 13 Jbeta primers. Authors' data handling: Among the unique TCR beta chains that a later analysis counted, about 81 million in all, roughly 11 million were shared. The method was immunoSEQ multiplex PCR; TCRdb's version includes in-frame clones alone and lacks a portion of them. V, J and clone size were drawn from that table, and D and trimming were deduced from the DNA. The sample lists around 210,000 clones; around four fifths were seen once. Notes on this clone: Its antigen is as yet unknown.

Source material: PBMCs. This receptor was identified in a boy between 10 and 17 years old in good health and CMV-seronegative.

The CDR3 DNA sequence: TGTGCCGGAGGACAGGGGCAGGGGCCCTACGAGCAGTACTTC. Its protein is CAGGQGQGPYEQYF. The rearrangement links TRBV30 to TRBJ2-7; 9 bases align to TRBD1. CDR1 is GTSNPN and CDR2 is SVGIG in the germline V gene (reference sequence). The CDR3 sequence is 14 residues long. Unmatched junction bases numbered 10, after V lost 8 bases and J lost 2 bases.